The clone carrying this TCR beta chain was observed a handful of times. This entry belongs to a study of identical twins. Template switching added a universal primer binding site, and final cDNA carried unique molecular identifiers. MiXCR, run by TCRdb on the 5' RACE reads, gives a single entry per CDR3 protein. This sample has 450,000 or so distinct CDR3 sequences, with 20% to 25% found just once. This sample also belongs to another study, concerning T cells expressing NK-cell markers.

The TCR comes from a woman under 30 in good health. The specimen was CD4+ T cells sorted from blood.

The CDR3 here is CAIARQGQYEQYF. The CDR3, as DNA: TGTGCCATCGCCCGACAGGGGCAATACGAGCAGTACTTC. The chain employs TRBV10-3 and TRBJ2-7; 8 bases are a match to TRBD1. The CDR3 covers 13 residues. The germline gives CDR1 ENHRY, CDR2 SYGVKD. J was trimmed by 4 bases and V by 8 bases; bases with no gene match: 7.